Reported below is one TCR beta chain. What it binds is unknown. Template for every sorted-subset replicate PCR totaled approximately 0.2 ug DNA, 25,000 to 35,000 T cell genomes. Profiled with immunoSEQ multiplex PCR; TCRdb holds only in-frame clones, not every one. The data show some 2 million clones, 85% to 95% seen once. CDR1 is SGHRS and CDR2 is YFSETQ in the germline V gene. The CDR3 has 16 residues. The V end lost 1 base, the J end lost 1 base, and 12 bases lay between the germline ends. These data come from a study of shared clonotypes between healthy human individuals. In the study overall: Ranging from 18 to 49 in age, donors were two women and a few men. The study used three CD4 naive, three CD4 memory, two CD8 naive and one CD8 memory plate per donor.

Study-wide results and limits: It was only blood that was sampled, and tissue repertoires likely differ.

The J gene is TRBJ2-1, the V gene TRBV5-1, with D possibly called TRBD1 or TRBD2 (7 bases each). The receptor was isolated from a man between 18 and 35 years old in good health. The specimen sequenced was naive CD4+ T cells sorted from blood. Noted subset: CD45RA+ positively selected. The CDR3 DNA is TGCGCCAGCAGCTTGCAGGGGGGGTTTTCCTACAATGAGCAGTTCTTC. It specifies CASSLQGGFSYNEQFF.